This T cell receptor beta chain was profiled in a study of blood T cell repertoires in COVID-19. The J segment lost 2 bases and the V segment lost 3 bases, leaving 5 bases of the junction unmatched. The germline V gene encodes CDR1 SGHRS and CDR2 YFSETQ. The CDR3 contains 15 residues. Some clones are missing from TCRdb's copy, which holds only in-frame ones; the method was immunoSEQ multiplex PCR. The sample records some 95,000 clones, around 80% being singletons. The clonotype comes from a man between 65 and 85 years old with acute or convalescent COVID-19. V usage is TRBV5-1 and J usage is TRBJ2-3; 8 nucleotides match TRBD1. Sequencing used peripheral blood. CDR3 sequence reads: CASSSTGGITDTQYF. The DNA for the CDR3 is TGCGCCAGCAGCTCAACAGGGGGTATCACAGATACGCAGTATTTT.